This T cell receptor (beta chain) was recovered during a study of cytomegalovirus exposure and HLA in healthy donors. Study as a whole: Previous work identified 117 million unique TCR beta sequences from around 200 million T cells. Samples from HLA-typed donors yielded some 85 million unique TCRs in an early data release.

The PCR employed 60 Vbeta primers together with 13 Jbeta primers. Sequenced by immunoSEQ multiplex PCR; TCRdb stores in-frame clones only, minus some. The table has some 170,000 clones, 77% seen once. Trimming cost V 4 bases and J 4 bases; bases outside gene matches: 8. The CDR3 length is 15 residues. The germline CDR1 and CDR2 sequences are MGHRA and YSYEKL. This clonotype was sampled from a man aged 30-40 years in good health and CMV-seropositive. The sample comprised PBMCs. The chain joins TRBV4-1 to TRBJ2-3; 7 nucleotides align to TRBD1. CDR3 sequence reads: CASSLTGLRADTQYF. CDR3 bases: TGCGCCAGCAGCCTGACAGGGTTGAGGGCAGATACGCAGTATTTT.